A selection of T cell receptor beta chains follows, all from one sample in a study of blood T cells in healthy people across ages. MiXCR, run by TCRdb on the 5' RACE reads, gives a single entry per CDR3 protein. The sample lists 1,800,000 or so distinct CDR3 sequences; around 42% were seen once. The source material was blood. Source of these receptors: a human donor in good health. Both conserved end residues are part of each CDR3. D genes are given only for firm matches.

CASSYLFGESPLHF	TRBJ1-6	TRBV6-2/TRBV6-3	NA
CASSFRGRNSGANVLTF	TRBJ2-6	TRBV7-9	TRBD1
CASSSLTTGDGSEAFF	TRBJ1-1	TRBV7-2	TRBD1
CASSPTGGEGADEQYF	TRBJ2-7	TRBV14	TRBD2
CASSVYTGSQKREQYF	TRBJ2-7	TRBV5-6	NA
CASSLSLGQDTDTQYF	TRBJ2-3	TRBV5-1	TRBD1
CASNLPGDGRYTF	TRBJ1-2	TRBV5-4	NA
CASSLSETGEYEQYF	TRBJ2-7	TRBV7-9	TRBD1
CASSSRGELFF	TRBJ2-2	TRBV12-3/TRBV12-4	NA
CASTQRRLYGYTF	TRBJ1-2	TRBV7-2	NA
CASSIGGGNQPQHF	TRBJ1-5	TRBV12-3/TRBV12-4	NA
CASSFQGVNGYTF	TRBJ1-2	TRBV6-2/TRBV6-3	TRBD1
CASSRLALDTYEQYF	TRBJ2-7	TRBV18	NA
CASSLSGPNNYGYTF	TRBJ1-2	TRBV7-6	NA
CASGSSGGETQYF	TRBJ2-5	TRBV12-5	NA
CASSFSQSNTEAFF	TRBJ1-1	TRBV12-3/TRBV12-4	NA
CASSLTTGGTEAFF	TRBJ1-1	TRBV27	TRBD1
CASSQDLAGSYEQYF	TRBJ2-7	TRBV4-3	TRBD2
CATSGDLRYYGYTF	TRBJ1-2	TRBV15	NA
CSVATGPPNEKLFF	TRBJ1-4	TRBV29-1	NA
CASSLALAGGDGYTF	TRBJ1-2	TRBV7-9	NA
CASSQDDYTNEETQYF	NA	TRBV4-2	NA
CASSAGQTKTGELFF	TRBJ2-2	TRBV2	NA
CASSLGGEARDEQYF	TRBJ2-7	TRBV7-9	NA
CSARRRDSYEQYF	TRBJ2-7	TRBV20-1	NA
CSAKQGTGNTIYF	TRBJ1-3	TRBV20-1	NA
CSARYRQGRRGSYEQYF	TRBJ2-7	TRBV20-1	TRBD1
CAISPLGGREDTQYF	TRBJ2-3	TRBV10-3	NA